Below, one T cell receptor beta chain is given with its context. Its antigen is unidentified. The sample originates from a study of cytomegalovirus exposure and HLA in healthy donors. The CDR3 is 15 residues long. Germline V lookup: CDR1 MGHRA, CDR2 YSYEKL. The J segment lost 5 bases and the V segment lost 0 bases, leaving 3 bases of the junction unmatched. Study-wide results and limits: A later analysis reportedly identified an Asian-associated ancestry cluster as carrying fewer N-insertions than the approximately 670-donor mean. Another analysis was done later, and it associated approximately 15,000 TCR beta sequences with HLA alleles at 0.05 false discovery rate. Later work found most CMV-associated TCR beta chains apparently HLA-restricted.

PCR was performed using 60 Vbeta and 13 Jbeta primers. TCRdb keeps only in-frame clones here, not all; method: immunoSEQ multiplex PCR. The table shows approximately 160,000 clones, with 68% occurring only once. The rearrangement uses TRBV4-1 and TRBJ1-5, with 8 bases lining up with TRBD1. This clonotype was sampled from a man between 45 and 60 years old in good health and CMV-seronegative. The sample taken for sequencing was PBMCs. The CDR3 here is CASSQEGQGHQPQHF. CDR3 sequence (DNA): TGCGCCAGCAGCCAAGAAGGACAGGGTCATCAGCCCCAGCATTTT.